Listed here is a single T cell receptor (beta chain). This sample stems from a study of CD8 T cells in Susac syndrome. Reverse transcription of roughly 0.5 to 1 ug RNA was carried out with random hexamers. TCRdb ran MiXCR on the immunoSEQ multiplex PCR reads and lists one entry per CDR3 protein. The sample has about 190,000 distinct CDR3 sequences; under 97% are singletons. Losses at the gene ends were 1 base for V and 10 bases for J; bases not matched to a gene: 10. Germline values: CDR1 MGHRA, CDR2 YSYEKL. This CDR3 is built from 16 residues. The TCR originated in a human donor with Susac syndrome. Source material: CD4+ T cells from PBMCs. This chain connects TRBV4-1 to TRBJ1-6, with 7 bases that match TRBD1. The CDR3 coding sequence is TGCGCCAGCAGCCAAGCCCTTACAGGGGTGGGATCACCCCTCCACTTT. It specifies CASSQALTGVGSPLHF.